This record covers a single T cell receptor (beta chain). The antigen is undetermined. A second PCR of roughly 7 to 11 cycles used a sample-barcoded 5' primer and a J-beta primer mix. MiXCR, run by TCRdb on the 5' RACE reads, gives a single entry per CDR3 protein. The sample gives 1.5 million to 2 million distinct CDR3 sequences, 49% of which show up once; 2.1% is in the top ten. This CDR3 is built from 15 residues. V dropped 6 bases and J dropped 3; count of bases not matched to a gene: 7. Germline V gene data show CDR1 as ENHRY and CDR2 as SYGVKD. This entry belongs to a study of blood T cells in healthy people across ages. Study outcomes and limitations: Diversity estimated from one million T cells was considered an underestimate.

The V gene is TRBV10-3, the J gene TRBJ2-5, with TRBD2 matching 10 bases. The sample taken for sequencing was blood. The sequence was collected from a middle-aged woman in good health. DNA for the CDR3: TGTGCCATCAGCGGGCTAGCGGGGGCGAAAGAGACCCAGTACTTC. It yields the protein CAISGLAGAKETQYF.